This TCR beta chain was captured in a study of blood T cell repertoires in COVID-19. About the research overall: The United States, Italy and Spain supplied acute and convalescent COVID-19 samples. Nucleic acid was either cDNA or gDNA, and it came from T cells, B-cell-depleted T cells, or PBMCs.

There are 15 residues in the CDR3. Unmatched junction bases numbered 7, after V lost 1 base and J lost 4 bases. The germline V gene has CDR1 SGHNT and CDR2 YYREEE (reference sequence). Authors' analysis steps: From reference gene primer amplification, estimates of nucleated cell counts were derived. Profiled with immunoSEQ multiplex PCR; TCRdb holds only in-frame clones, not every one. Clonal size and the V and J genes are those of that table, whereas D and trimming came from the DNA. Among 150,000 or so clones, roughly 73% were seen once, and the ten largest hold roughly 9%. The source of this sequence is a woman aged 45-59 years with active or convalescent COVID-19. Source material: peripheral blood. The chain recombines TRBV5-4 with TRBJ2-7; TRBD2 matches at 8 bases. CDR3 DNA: TGTGCCAGCAGCTTGACACTAGCGGCCTCTTACGAGCAGTACTTC. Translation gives CASSLTLAASYEQYF.